This passage covers 14 T cell receptor beta chains from one sample sequenced in a study of T cell repertoires in cytomegalovirus infection. MiXCR, run by TCRdb on the reads, gives a single entry per CDR3 protein. This table holds 830,000 or so distinct CDR3 sequences, 32% found once. These receptors' targets are unknown. Sequencing used cultured CD8+ T cells from PBMCs, obtained from culture after CMV antigen stimulation. Receptors originate from a human donor in good health (CMV status not recorded). Some clones in this sample may be carry-over from other donors' samples.

This chain connects TRBV2 to TRBJ2-3, with TRBD1 matching over 8 bases. The junction had 8 bases not matched to a gene; V was cut back by 6 bases and J by 3 bases. The length of the CDR3 is 15 residues. Germline-derived CDR1 and CDR2 are SNHLY and FYNNEI. In nucleotides, the CDR3 is TGTGCCAGCAGACCAGACAGGGGCGTGACAGATACGCAGTATTTT. Translation gives CASRPDRGVTDTQYF.

V is TRBV6-1 and J is TRBJ1-2; possibly TRBD1 for D (6 bases). Trimming shortened V by 3 bases and J by 10 bases, and 15 bases separated the two germline ends. Germline CDR1 reads MNHNS; CDR2 reads SASEGT. The CDR3 covers 13 residues. The CDR3 sequence: CASSDRGFVDYTF. The CDR3, as DNA: TGTGCCAGCAGTGACAGGGGATTCGTTGACTACACCTTC.

This clonotype was observed a few times. The rearrangement links TRBV6-8 to TRBJ2-7; D not resolved. Deletions cut 0 bases from V and 7 bases from J, with 7 bases between. Germline lookup yields CDR1 MNHGY and CDR2 SAAAGT. This CDR3 contains 12 residues. In DNA, the CDR3 is TGTGCCAGCAGTTACTCGCCCGGGGAGCAGTACTTC. Translating gives CASSYSPGEQYF.

The rearrangement links TRBV15 to TRBJ2-7; either TRBD1 or TRBD2 may fit D (5 bases each). Trimming removed 0 bases from V and 4 bases from J, with 13 bases in between. The V gene's germline CDR1 is LNHNV and CDR2 YYDKDF (reference sequence). CDR3 length: 15 amino acids. The CDR3 protein is CATSRDIGTRYEQYF. The CDR3 DNA reads TGTGCCACCAGCAGAGATATTGGGACGAGGTACGAGCAGTACTTC.

The rearrangement links TRBV20-1 to TRBJ1-5, with 9 bases identical to TRBD1. The V and J ends lost 0 bases and 5 bases, in that order; junction bases with no gene match: 5. There are 15 residues in the CDR3. Germline lookup yields CDR1 DFQATT and CDR2 SNEGSKA (reference sequence). The CDR3 DNA sequence: TGCAGTGCTAGAGACCGGGACAGGGTTGATCAGCCCCAGCATTTT. Amino acids: CSARDRDRVDQPQHF.

CDR3 DNA: TGTGCCAGCAGAAATTCGGAGACCCAGTACTTC. Translating it yields CASRNSETQYF. The J gene is TRBJ2-5, the V gene TRBV28; no definite D call. The V end was cut by 6 bases, the J end by 5 bases, with 7 bases between. The CDR3 has 11 amino acids. Germline V gives CDR1 MDHEN, CDR2 SYDVKM.

Concerning this clonotype itself: A read error may explain this, as a much larger clone is one base away. The rearrangement links TRBV7-6 to TRBJ2-1; 7 bases map to TRBD1. The germline CDR1 and CDR2 sequences are SGHVS and FNYEAQ. The CDR3 sequence is 14 residues long. CDR3 sequence reads: CVSSLKGAGGEQFF. DNA of the CDR3: TGTGTCAGCAGCTTAAAGGGGGCAGGGGGTGAGCAGTTCTTC.

This clonotype was seen only a few times. The chain uses TRBV4-2 and TRBJ1-2; D possibly corresponds to TRBD1 (5 bases). Trimming stripped 1 base from V and 0 bases from J, with 6 bases between. From germline, CDR1 is LGHNA and CDR2 YNFKEQ. The length of the CDR3 is 14 residues. The CDR3 nucleotides read TGTGCCAGCAGCCAAGGGGGCCCTAACTATGGCTACACCTTC. Encoded protein: CASSQGGPNYGYTF.

This clonotype was recorded many times. J is TRBJ2-3 and V is TRBV27, with 11 bases lining up with TRBD2. Germline values: CDR1 MNHEY, CDR2 SMNVEV (reference sequence). The CDR3 contains 17 residues. Trimming removed 7 bases from V and 0 bases from J; junction bases left unmatched: 9. The CDR3 sequence is CASTSLTSGGSTDTQYF. For the CDR3, the DNA is TGTGCCAGCACCTCCCTCACTAGCGGGGGAAGCACAGATACGCAGTATTTT.

This clonotype was observed a few times. The V and J genes are TRBV27 and TRBJ1-2; no clear D gene. Trimming took 2 bases from V and 7 from J, leaving 17 bases between them. The CDR3 spans 15 residues. CDR1 is MNHEY, CDR2 SMNVEV, per germline (reference sequence). The CDR3, as DNA: TGTGCCAGCAGTTTAAAGGCAGGCCAAGTGCGTGGCTACACCTTC. It yields the protein CASSLKAGQVRGYTF.

This chain uses TRBV6-1 with TRBJ2-1; possible D gene TRBD2, 7 bases. With 8 bases removed from V and 2 bases from J, the gap between germline ends came to 16 bases. In germline, CDR1 is MNHNS, CDR2 SASEGT. This CDR3 comprises 15 residues. The CDR3 DNA reads as TGTGCCAGCTGGGCGGGGGCCACTACCTACAATGAGCAGTTCTTC. Translation gives CASWAGATTYNEQFF.

J is TRBJ1-1 and V is TRBV10-3; no definite D call. The CDR3 has 13 residues. The germline V and J ends were trimmed by 2 bases and 1 base, with 5 bases remaining between them. Germline V gene sequence: CDR1 ENHRY, CDR2 SYGVKD. The CDR3 region has the DNA TGTGCCATCAGTGAGCCGCGGAACACTGAAGCTTTCTTT. This gives the protein CAISEPRNTEAFF.

This sequence joins TRBV11-2 and TRBJ2-5; a weak D match, TRBD1 (5 bases). The germline V and J ends were trimmed by 6 bases and 4 bases, with 15 bases remaining between them. The V gene's germline CDR1 is SGHAT and CDR2 FQNNGV. The CDR3 length is 14 residues. The CDR3 nucleotides are TGTGCCAGCAGTGAGCAAGGGGTCCTAGAGACCCAGTACTTC. Protein: CASSEQGVLETQYF. Combining the CDR3 with reference TRBV11-2 and TRBJ2-5 gives the whole variable domain EAGVAQSPRYKIIEKRQSVAFWCNPISGHATLYWYQQILGQGPKLLIQFQNNGVVDDSQLPKDRFSAERLKGVDSTLKIQPAKLEDSAVYLCASSEQGVLETQYFGPGTRLLVL.

This clonotype was detected only a few times. The chain uses TRBV29-1 and TRBJ2-3, with 9 bases identical to TRBD1. The length of the CDR3 is 14 residues. Germline CDR1 and CDR2: SQVTM and ANQGSEA. The trim removed 1 base at V and 2 bases at J, leaving 1 base unmatched. CDR3 protein: CSVEGTGVTDTQYF. The CDR3 nucleotides read TGCAGCGTTGAAGGGACAGGGGTCACAGATACGCAGTATTTT.